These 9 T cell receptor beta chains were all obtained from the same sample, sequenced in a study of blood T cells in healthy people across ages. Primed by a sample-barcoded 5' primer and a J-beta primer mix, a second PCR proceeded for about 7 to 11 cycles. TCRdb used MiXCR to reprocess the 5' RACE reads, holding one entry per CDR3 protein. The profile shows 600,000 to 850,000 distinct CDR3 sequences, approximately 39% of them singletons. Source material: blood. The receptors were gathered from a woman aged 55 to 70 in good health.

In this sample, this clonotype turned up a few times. The CDR3 spells CSARESGRGAYNEQFF. CDR3 coding DNA: TGCAGTGCTAGAGAGTCCGGGCGGGGCGCCTACAATGAGCAGTTCTTC. The chain is built from TRBV20-1 and TRBJ2-1; possible D gene TRBD2, 6 bases. V was cut by 0 bases and J by 2 bases, with 14 bases left in between. CDR1 is DFQATT and CDR2 is SNEGSKA in the germline V gene (reference sequence). The CDR3 totals 16 residues.

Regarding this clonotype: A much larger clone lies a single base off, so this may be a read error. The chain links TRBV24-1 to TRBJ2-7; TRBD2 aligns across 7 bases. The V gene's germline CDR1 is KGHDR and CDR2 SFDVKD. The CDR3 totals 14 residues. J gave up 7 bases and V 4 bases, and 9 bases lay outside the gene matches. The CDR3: CATSDGRRGNEQYF. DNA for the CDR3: TGTGCCACCAGTGACGGGAGGCGCGGCAATGAGCAGTACTTC.

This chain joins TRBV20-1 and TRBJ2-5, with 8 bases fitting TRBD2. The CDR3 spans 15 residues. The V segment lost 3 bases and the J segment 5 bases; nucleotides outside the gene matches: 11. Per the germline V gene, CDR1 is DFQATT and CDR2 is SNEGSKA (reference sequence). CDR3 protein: CSASPGTRVGETQYF. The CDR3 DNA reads TGCAGTGCTAGCCCCGGGACTAGAGTCGGGGAGACCCAGTACTTC.

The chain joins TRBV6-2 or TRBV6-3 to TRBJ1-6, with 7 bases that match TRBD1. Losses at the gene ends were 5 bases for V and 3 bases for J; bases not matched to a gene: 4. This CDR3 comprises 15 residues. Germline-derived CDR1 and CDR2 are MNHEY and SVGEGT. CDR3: CASSATGVYNSPLHF. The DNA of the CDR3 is TGTGCCAGCAGTGCAACAGGGGTCTATAATTCACCCCTCCACTTT.

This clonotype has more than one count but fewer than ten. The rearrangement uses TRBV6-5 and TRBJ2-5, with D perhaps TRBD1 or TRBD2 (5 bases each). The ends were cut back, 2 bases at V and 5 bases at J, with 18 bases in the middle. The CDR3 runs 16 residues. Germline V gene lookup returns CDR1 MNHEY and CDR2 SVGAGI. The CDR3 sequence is CASSYLGAGSEETQYF. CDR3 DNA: TGTGCCAGCAGTTACCTCGGGGCAGGGTCGGAGGAGACCCAGTACTTC.

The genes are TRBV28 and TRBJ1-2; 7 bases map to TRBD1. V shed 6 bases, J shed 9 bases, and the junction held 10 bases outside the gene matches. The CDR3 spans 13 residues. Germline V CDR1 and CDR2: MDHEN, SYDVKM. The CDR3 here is CASSQDRVGSYTF. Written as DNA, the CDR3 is TGTGCCAGCAGCCAAGACAGGGTTGGTAGCTACACCTTC.

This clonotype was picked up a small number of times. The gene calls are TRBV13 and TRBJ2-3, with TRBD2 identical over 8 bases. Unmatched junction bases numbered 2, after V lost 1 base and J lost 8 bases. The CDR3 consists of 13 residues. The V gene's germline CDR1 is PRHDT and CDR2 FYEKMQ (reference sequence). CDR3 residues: CASSLESGGTQYF. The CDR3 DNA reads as TGTGCCAGCAGCTTAGAAAGCGGGGGTACGCAGTATTTT.

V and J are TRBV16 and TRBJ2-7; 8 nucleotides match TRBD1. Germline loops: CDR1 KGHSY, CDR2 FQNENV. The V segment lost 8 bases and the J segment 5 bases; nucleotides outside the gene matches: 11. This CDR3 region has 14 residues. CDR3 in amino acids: CASGRAGGVNEQYF. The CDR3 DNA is TGTGCCAGCGGCCGGGCAGGGGGCGTCAACGAGCAGTACTTC.

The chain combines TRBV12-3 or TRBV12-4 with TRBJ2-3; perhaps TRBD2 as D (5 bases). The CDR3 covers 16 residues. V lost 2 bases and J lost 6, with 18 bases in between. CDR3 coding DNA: TGTGCCAGCAGTTTAAGAAGAGCGGACGGCAGGGATACGCAGTATTTT. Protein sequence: CASSLRRADGRDTQYF.